This passage covers 8 T cell receptor beta chains from one sample sequenced in a study of neurological immune-mediated disorders. MiXCR, run by TCRdb on the 5' RACE reads, gives a single entry per CDR3 protein. The data hold roughly 44,000 distinct CDR3 sequences, with just under 6.5% observed a single time. Sequenced material: CD4+ T cells from blood. Receptor source: a woman in her thirties or forties in good health.

The table lists this clonotype with many counts. The genes are TRBV7-2 and TRBJ2-1; no clear D. V lost 5 bases and J lost 4, with 12 bases in between. This CDR3 spans 14 amino acids. Germline loops: CDR1 SGHTA, CDR2 FQGNSA. This CDR3 is CASSAPGTYNEQFF. For the CDR3, the DNA is TGTGCCAGCAGCGCTCCGGGTACTTACAATGAGCAGTTCTTC.

This clonotype was seen at least ten times. The chain combines TRBV3-1 with TRBJ1-4; D is ambiguous. The CDR3 has 14 amino acids. The V end lost 4 bases, the J end lost 9 bases, and 15 bases lay between the germline ends. The germline gives CDR1 LGHDT, CDR2 YNNKEL (reference sequence). The CDR3, as DNA: TGTGCCAGCAGCCTTACTGCGAGGGAGAAAAAACTGTTTTTT. Residues: CASSLTAREKKLFF.

This clonotype was seen ten or more times. This rearrangement joins TRBV5-1 to TRBJ2-7, with D possibly TRBD2 on 6 matching bases. The CDR3 has 11 amino acids. Germline values: CDR1 SGHRS, CDR2 YFSETQ. The ends were cut back, 0 bases at V and 12 bases at J, with 10 bases in the middle. In nucleotides, the CDR3 is TGCGCCAGCAGCTTGGAGCGGGTTCCGTACTTC. Translated, it gives CASSLERVPYF.

This clonotype was seen many times. The chain joins TRBV7-2 to TRBJ2-7, with 11 bases lining up with TRBD1. The V and J ends lost 4 bases and 3 bases, in that order; junction bases with no gene match: 5. Germline lookup yields CDR1 SGHTA and CDR2 FQGNSA. This CDR3 comprises 15 residues. The CDR3 sequence is CASSWTGGANYEQYF. The CDR3 DNA reads as TGTGCCAGCAGCTGGACAGGGGGCGCGAACTACGAGCAGTACTTC.

This clonotype was seen many times. The rearrangement links TRBV28 to TRBJ2-5; D possibly corresponds to TRBD1 (6 bases). The germline V gene has CDR1 MDHEN and CDR2 SYDVKM. V dropped 7 bases and J dropped 2 bases, with 14 bases sitting between them. CDR3 length: 14 residues. The CDR3 loop is CASKGPGTQETQYF. As DNA, the CDR3 is TGTGCCAGCAAGGGACCAGGGACACAAGAGACCCAGTACTTC.

This clonotype was observed at least ten times. For the CDR3, the DNA is TGTGCCAGCAGCTTACGTGGGATCGGCTCCTACAATGAGCAGTTCTTC. Translation gives CASSLRGIGSYNEQFF. The chain employs TRBV7-6 and TRBJ2-1; D call uncertain. Germline CDR1 reads SGHVS; CDR2 reads FNYEAQ. This CDR3 region has 16 residues. V was pared by 2 bases and J by 0 bases, with 11 bases between. Full variable domain (remainder filled in from reference TRBV7-6 and TRBJ2-1): GAGVSQSPRYKVTKRGQDVALRCDPISGHVSLYWYRQALGQGPEFLTYFNYEAQQDKSGLPNDRFSAERPEGSISTLTIQRTEQRDSAMYRCASSLRGIGSYNEQFFGPGTRLTVL.

The rearrangement joins TRBV5-6 to TRBJ1-1; tentatively, D is TRBD1 (6 bases). This CDR3 is 16 amino acids long. Germline values: CDR1 SGHDT, CDR2 YYEEEE. V lost 4 bases, J lost 3 bases, and 19 bases lay in between. As DNA, the CDR3 is TGTGCCAGCAGCCGGGACGGCCCAGGGGCTGACACTGAAGCTTTCTTT. It encodes CASSRDGPGADTEAFF.

This clonotype was seen repeatedly, ten times or more. The DNA is left out, because the CDR3 cannot be placed on it with certainty; the CDR3 is given as TCRdb lists it. The chain carries TRBV20-1 and TRBJ2-7. The CDR3 length is 13 residues, termini included. CDR1 DFQATT and CDR2 SNEGSKA come from the germline V gene (reference sequence). The CDR3 here is CSASLSTSGEQYF.